A single sample is the source of the 6 T cell receptor beta chains below, sequenced in a study of cytomegalovirus exposure and HLA in healthy donors. In the PCR, 60 Vbeta and 13 Jbeta primers were used. TCRdb's copy holds only in-frame clones and misses some; the assay was immunoSEQ multiplex PCR. The table has 130,000 or so clones, roughly 75% seen once. Specimen: PBMCs. These receptors originate from a man aged 30-40 years in good health and CMV-seronegative.

The V and J genes are TRBV6-5 and TRBJ2-2; the D is unclear. The germline CDR1 and CDR2 sequences are MNHEY and SVGAGI. This CDR3 spans 12 amino acids. V lost 6 bases and J lost 7, with 9 bases in between. In DNA form, the CDR3 reads TGTGCCAGCAGCCCTAACGGCGGGGAGCTGTTTTTT. It encodes CASSPNGGELFF.

The chain links TRBV5-1 to TRBJ2-1, with 11 bases matching TRBD1. This CDR3 contains 17 residues. The germline gives CDR1 SGHRS, CDR2 YFSETQ. V lost 0 bases to trimming and J lost 7 bases; unmatched junction nucleotides: 9. The CDR3 protein is CASSLAVGQGVGNEQFF. CDR3 DNA sequence: TGCGCCAGCAGCTTGGCCGTGGGACAGGGGGTGGGGAATGAGCAGTTCTTC. Based on the CDR3 plus reference TRBV5-1 and TRBJ2-1, the full variable domain is KAGVTQTPRYLIKTRGQQVTLSCSPISGHRSVSWYQQTPGQGLQFLFEYFSETQRNKGNFPGRFSGRQFSNSRSEMNVSTLELGDSALYLCASSLAVGQGVGNEQFFGPGTRLTVL.

The V and J genes are TRBV5-1 and TRBJ2-1, with 15 bases aligning to TRBD2. The length of the CDR3 is 17 residues. Germline V gives CDR1 SGHRS, CDR2 YFSETQ. J was trimmed by 6 bases and V by 0 bases; bases with no gene match: 4. The CDR3 is CASSLGGLAGGLNEQFF. The CDR3 DNA is TGCGCCAGCAGCTTGGGGGGACTAGCGGGAGGTCTCAATGAGCAGTTCTTC.

This clone was counted at least ten times. The J gene is TRBJ2-1, the V gene TRBV6-1; TRBD1 aligns across 7 bases. Germline V gives CDR1 MNHNS, CDR2 SASEGT. Trimming removed 8 bases from V and 0 bases from J; junction bases left unmatched: 7. The CDR3 has 15 residues. The CDR3 loop is CASPVGQNSYNEQFF. CDR3 nucleotides: TGTGCCAGCCCGGTGGGACAGAACTCCTACAATGAGCAGTTCTTC.

The rearrangement links TRBV19 to TRBJ1-2; 7 bases match TRBD1. The CDR3 loop spans 16 amino acids. CDR1 LNHDA and CDR2 SQIVND come from the germline V gene (reference sequence). With 3 bases clipped from V and 1 base from J, the junction kept 8 bases outside the gene matches. The chain's CDR3 is CASSILVGQLNYGYTF. The CDR3 DNA is TGTGCCAGTAGTATTTTGGTGGGACAGCTTAACTATGGCTACACCTTC.

To note about this clone: Mismatch with germline at one junction end may stem from a read error. The J gene is TRBJ2-7, the V gene TRBV5-1, with 8 bases fitting TRBD1. The CDR3 totals 15 residues. CDR1 is SGHRS, CDR2 YFSETQ, per germline. CDR3 nucleotide sequence: TGCGCCAGCACCTTGACCGGGACAGGCTCCTACGAGCAGTACTTC. It translates to CASTLTGTGSYEQYF.